The sequence of this T cell receptor beta chain was determined in a study of CD8 T cells in Susac syndrome. Random hexamers were used to reverse transcribe the RNA input (roughly 0.5 to 1 ug). MiXCR was run by TCRdb on the immunoSEQ multiplex PCR reads, yielding one entry per CDR3 protein. The sample lists some 100,000 distinct CDR3 sequences, approximately 90% occurring once. TCR beta was sequenced from blood CD8+ and CD4+ T cells. Healthy donors constituted the controls, which were matched for age and sex. The CDR3 runs to 11 residues. The J segment lost 6 bases and the V segment lost 6 bases, leaving 1 base of the junction unmatched. Germline V gene sequence: CDR1 SGHTA, CDR2 FQGNSA. Study-wide results and limits: It was acknowledged in the study that the number of individuals who were included in its TCR sequencing and HLA analysis was relatively small.

Of note for this clonotype: Its target is not known.

The J gene is TRBJ2-7, the V gene TRBV7-2, with 8 positions matching TRBD1. The sequenced material came from CD8+ T cells from PBMCs. The receptor was derived from a human donor in good health. The CDR3 bases are TGTGCCAGCAGTCAGGGGGCCGAGCAGTACTTC. Its translation: CASSQGAEQYF.